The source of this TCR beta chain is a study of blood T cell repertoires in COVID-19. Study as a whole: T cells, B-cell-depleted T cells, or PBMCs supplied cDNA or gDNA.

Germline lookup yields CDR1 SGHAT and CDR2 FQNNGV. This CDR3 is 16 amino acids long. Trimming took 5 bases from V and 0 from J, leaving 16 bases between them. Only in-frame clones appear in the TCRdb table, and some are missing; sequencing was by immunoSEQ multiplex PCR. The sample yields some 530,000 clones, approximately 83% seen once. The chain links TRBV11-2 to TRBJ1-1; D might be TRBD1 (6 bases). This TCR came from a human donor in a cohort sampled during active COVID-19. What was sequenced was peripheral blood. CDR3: CASSHDRGGMNTEAFF. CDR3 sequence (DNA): TGTGCCAGCAGCCATGACAGAGGGGGTATGAACACTGAAGCTTTCTTT.